What follows describes a single T cell receptor (beta chain). Its antigen is not identified. The data were obtained in a study of cytomegalovirus exposure and HLA in healthy donors. Looking at the study overall: Among a few hundred genotyped donors, around 80% fell in the Caucasian-associated ancestry cluster.

A multiplex PCR was run with 60 Vbeta primers and 13 Jbeta primers. In the original processing: An analysis that came later counted tens of millions of unique TCR beta chains, roughly 11 million shared. TCRdb's table, derived via immunoSEQ multiplex PCR, lists solely in-frame clones and lacks some. Clonal size and the V and J genes are those of that table, whereas D and trimming came from the DNA. The sample has 150,000 or so clones; 77% are singletons. Trimming at V came to 3 bases and at J to 6 bases, leaving 6 bases not matched to a gene. CDR3 size: 14 residues. Germline V gene lookup returns CDR1 MGHRA and CDR2 YSYEKL. Overall study results and limits: Per a prior analysis, the majority of TCR beta V segments were productive roughly 90% or roughly 30% of the time. The study had only CMV serostatus as immune exposure information.

Source material: PBMCs. The chain employs TRBV4-1 and TRBJ1-2; TRBD1 matches 8 bases. The origin of this receptor is a woman under 40 in good health and CMV-seronegative. The CDR3 spells CASSQPGGADGYTF. The CDR3 nucleotides read TGCGCCAGCAGCCAGCCAGGGGGCGCAGATGGCTACACCTTC.